This entry lists 5 T cell receptor beta chains sequenced from one sample in a study of response to subunit inactivated influenza vaccine. TCRdb passed the RT-PCR reads through MiXCR, listing each CDR3 protein once. The sample lists about 780,000 distinct CDR3 sequences, roughly 18% seen once, with approximately 11% in the top ten. The input for sequencing was PBMCs from blood, taken 5 to 6 days after vaccination. The receptors stem from a man aged 45-60 years who received an inactivated influenza vaccine.

The chain is built from TRBV7-2 and TRBJ1-5; D possibly corresponds to TRBD1 (5 bases). The germline CDR1 and CDR2 sequences are SGHTA and FQGNSA. The CDR3 is made up of 15 amino acids. V lost 0 bases and J lost 6, with 12 bases in between. The CDR3 here is CASSLALEGLQPQHF. As DNA, the CDR3 is TGTGCCAGCAGCTTAGCGCTCGAGGGACTTCAGCCCCAGCATTTT.

This clonotype showed up just a few times. The chain couples TRBV13 to TRBJ2-7, with D possibly TRBD2 on 6 matching bases. The V gene's germline CDR1 is PRHDT and CDR2 FYEKMQ (reference sequence). The CDR3 length is 14 residues. V lost 3 bases and J lost 4, with 13 bases in between. The CDR3 DNA reads TGTGCCAGCAGCTTCTTTAGCGGTATTTACGAGCAGTACTTC. Residues: CASSFFSGIYEQYF. Variable domain in full (rest from reference TRBV13 and TRBJ2-7): AAGVIQSPRHLIKEKRETATLKCYPIPRHDTVYWYQQGPGQDPQFLISFYEKMQSDKGSIPDRFSAQQFSDYHSELNMSSLELGDSALYFCASSFFSGIYEQYFGPGTRLTVT.

There are a few counts of this clonotype. The J gene is TRBJ1-4, the V gene TRBV10-2, with a possible D match to TRBD1 (6 bases). Trimming took 6 bases from V and 0 from J, leaving 11 bases between them. The CDR3 contains 15 residues. CDR1 and CDR2 (germline): WSHSY, SAAADI. The CDR3 sequence is CASRADRTTNEKLFF. DNA of the CDR3: TGCGCCAGCAGAGCTGACAGGACAACTAATGAAAAACTGTTTTTT.

CDR3 sequence: CASSQVRTEQYF. The CDR3, as DNA: TGTGCCAGCAGCCAAGTGCGAACAGAGCAGTACTTC. This rearrangement joins TRBV3-1 to TRBJ2-7; no definite D call. Germline V gene lookup returns CDR1 LGHDT and CDR2 YNNKEL (reference sequence). Trimming cost V 1 base and J 7 bases, with 8 bases left between them. The CDR3 is 12 residues long.

This clonotype appeared many times. V gene TRBV7-2 combines with J gene TRBJ2-1; TRBD1 matches at 7 bases. This CDR3 is built from 15 residues. Looked up from germline, CDR1 is SGHTA and CDR2 is FQGNSA. V was clipped by 3 bases and J by 5 bases; unmatched bases: 7. CDR3 region: CASSLAGTVNNEQFF. CDR3 in DNA: TGTGCCAGCAGCTTGGCCGGGACAGTGAACAATGAGCAGTTCTTC.